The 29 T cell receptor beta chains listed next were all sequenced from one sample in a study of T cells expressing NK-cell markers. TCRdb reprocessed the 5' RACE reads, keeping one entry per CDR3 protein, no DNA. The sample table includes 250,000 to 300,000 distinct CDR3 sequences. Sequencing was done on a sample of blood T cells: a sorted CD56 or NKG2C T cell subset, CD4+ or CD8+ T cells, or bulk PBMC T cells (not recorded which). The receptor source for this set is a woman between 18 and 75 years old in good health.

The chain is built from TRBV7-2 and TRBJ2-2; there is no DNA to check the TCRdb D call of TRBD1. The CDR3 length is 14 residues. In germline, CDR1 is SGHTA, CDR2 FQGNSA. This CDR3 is CASSPTGDTGELFF.

The CDR3 sequence is CASSQGGGGGYTF. This chain links TRBV4-1 with TRBJ1-2. Per the germline V gene, CDR1 is MGHRA and CDR2 is YSYEKL. The CDR3 consists of 13 residues.

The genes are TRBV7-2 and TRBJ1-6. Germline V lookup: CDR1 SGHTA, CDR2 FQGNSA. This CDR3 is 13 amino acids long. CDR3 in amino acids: CASSPIYEAPLHF.

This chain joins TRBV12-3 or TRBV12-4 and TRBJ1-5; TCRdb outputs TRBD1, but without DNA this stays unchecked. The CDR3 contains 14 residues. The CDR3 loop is CASSPGQGREPQHF.

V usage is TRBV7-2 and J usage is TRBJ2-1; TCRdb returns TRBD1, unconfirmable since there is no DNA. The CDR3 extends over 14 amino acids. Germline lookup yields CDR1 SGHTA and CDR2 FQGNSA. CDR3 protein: CASSLVDRGNEQFF.

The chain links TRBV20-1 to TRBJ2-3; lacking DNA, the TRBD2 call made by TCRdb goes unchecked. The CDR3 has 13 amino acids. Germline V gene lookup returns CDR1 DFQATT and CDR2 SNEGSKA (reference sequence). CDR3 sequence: CSARAGFTDTQYF.

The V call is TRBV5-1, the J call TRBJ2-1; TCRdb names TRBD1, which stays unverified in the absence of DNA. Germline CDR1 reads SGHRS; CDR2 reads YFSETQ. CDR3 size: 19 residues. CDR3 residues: CASSLLLNAPGSSYNEQFF.

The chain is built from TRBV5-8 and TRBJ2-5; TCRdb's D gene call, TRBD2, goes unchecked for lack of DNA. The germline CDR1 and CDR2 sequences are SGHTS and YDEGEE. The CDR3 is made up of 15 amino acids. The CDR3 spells CASSDGPPVGETQYF.

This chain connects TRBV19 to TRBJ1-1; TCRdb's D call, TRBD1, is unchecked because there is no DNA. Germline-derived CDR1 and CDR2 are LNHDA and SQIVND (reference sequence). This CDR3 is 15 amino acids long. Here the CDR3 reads CASSMKGPRVTEAFF.

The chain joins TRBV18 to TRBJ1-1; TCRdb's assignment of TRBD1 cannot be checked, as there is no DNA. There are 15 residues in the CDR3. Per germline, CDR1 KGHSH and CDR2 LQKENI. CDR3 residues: CASSPGGSMNTEAFF. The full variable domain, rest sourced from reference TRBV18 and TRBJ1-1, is NAGVMQNPRHLVRRRGQEARLRCSPMKGHSHVYWYRQLPEEGLKFMVYLQKENIIDESGMPKERFSAEFPKEGPSILRIQQVVRGDSAAYFCASSPGGSMNTEAFFGQGTRLTVV.

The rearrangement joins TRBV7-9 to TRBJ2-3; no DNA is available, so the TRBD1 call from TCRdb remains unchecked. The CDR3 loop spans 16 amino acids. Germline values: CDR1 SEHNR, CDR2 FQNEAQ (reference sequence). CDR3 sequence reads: CASSFIQGGGTDTQYF.

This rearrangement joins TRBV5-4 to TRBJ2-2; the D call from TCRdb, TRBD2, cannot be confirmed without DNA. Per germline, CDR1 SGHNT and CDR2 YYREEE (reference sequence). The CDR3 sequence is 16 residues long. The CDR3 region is CASSLGGDANTGELFF. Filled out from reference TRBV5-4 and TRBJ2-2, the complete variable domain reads ETGVTQSPTHLIKTRGQQVTLRCSSQSGHNTVSWYQQALGQGPQFIFQYYREEENGRGNFPPRFSGLQFPNYSSELNVNALELDDSALYLCASSLGGDANTGELFFGEGSRLTVL.

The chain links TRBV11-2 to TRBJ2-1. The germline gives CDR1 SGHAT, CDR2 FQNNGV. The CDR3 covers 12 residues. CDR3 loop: CASSLSGQRQFF.

CDR3 loop: CSASTGNRGNEQFF. The chain is built from TRBV20-1 and TRBJ2-1. This CDR3 has 14 residues. The germline V gene has CDR1 DFQATT and CDR2 SNEGSKA (reference sequence).

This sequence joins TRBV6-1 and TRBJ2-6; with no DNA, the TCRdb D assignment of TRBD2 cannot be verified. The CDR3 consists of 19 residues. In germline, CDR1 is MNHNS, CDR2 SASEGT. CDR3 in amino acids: CASSEYVRRTLPGANVLTF.

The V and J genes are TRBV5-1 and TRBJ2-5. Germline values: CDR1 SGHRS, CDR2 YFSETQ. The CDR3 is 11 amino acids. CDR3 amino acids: CASSLMETQYF.

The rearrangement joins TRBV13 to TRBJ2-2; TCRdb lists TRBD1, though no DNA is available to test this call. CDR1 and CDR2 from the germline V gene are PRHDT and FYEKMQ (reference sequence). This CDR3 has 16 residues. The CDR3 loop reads CASSFRTALNTGELFF.

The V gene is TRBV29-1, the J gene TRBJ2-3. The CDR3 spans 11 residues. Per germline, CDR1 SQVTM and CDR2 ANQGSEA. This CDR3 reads CSVEDWLTQYF.

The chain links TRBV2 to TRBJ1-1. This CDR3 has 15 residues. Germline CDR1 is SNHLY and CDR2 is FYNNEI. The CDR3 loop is CASSRDGVAGTEAFF.

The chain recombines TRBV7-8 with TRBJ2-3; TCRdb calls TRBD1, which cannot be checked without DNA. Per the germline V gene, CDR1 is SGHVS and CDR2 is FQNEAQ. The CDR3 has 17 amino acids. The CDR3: CASSPSRGGGHTDTQYF.

This CDR3 is CASSQDQGSYEQFF. The gene calls are TRBV4-1 and TRBJ2-1; TCRdb calls TRBD1, which cannot be checked without DNA. The CDR3 has 14 amino acids. From germline, CDR1 is MGHRA and CDR2 YSYEKL.

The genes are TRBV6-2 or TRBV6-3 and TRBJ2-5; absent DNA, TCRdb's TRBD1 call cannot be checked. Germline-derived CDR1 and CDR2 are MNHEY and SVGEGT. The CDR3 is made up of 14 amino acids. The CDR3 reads CASSSEGGQETQYF.

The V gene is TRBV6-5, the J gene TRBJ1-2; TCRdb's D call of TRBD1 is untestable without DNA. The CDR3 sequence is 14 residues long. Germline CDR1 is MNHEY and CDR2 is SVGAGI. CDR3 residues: CASSLSGQVSGYTF.

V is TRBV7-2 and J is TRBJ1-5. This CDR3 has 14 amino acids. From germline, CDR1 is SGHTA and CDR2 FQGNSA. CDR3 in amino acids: CASSLLIGYQPQHF.

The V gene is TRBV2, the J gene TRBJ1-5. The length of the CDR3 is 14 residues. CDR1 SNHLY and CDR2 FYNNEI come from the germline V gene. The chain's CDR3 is CASSDLLIDQPQHF.

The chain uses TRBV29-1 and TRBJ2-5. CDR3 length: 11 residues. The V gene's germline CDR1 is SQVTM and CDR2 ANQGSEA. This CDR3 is CSVEPKETQYF.

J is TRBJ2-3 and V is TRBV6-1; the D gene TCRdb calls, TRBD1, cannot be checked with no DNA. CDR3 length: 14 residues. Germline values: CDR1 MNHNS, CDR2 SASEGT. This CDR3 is CASSPPGGRDTQYF.

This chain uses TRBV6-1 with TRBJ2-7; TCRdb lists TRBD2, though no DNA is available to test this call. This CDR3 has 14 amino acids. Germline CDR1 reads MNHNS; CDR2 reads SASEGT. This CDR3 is CARLATLLAYEQYF.

This chain's CDR3 is CSARPTKGERNTEAFF. The chain has TRBV20-1 and TRBJ1-1; there is no DNA to check the TCRdb D call of TRBD1. Per germline, CDR1 DFQATT and CDR2 SNEGSKA (reference sequence). The CDR3 is 16 residues long.